The 5 T cell receptor beta chains reported below all come from one sample, sequenced in a study of blood T cell repertoires in COVID-19. Profiled with immunoSEQ multiplex PCR; TCRdb holds only in-frame clones, not every one. The sample contains roughly 61,000 clones, about 91% of which appear only once. Sequenced sample: peripheral blood. These receptors came from a man in his 60s with acute or convalescent COVID-19.

The V gene is TRBV10-3, the J gene TRBJ2-3; tentative D call: TRBD2 (6 bases). This CDR3 region has 16 residues. The germline V gene encodes CDR1 ENHRY and CDR2 SYGVKD. The ends were cut back, 7 bases at V and 5 bases at J, with 22 bases in the middle. The CDR3 nucleotides are TGTGCCATCAATGGGGACTCTAGCGCCCGGAAAGATACGCAGTATTTT. Translated, it gives CAINGDSSARKDTQYF.

The V call is TRBV10-3, the J call TRBJ1-3; the D is unclear. Germline V gene sequence: CDR1 ENHRY, CDR2 SYGVKD. With 4 bases removed from V and 2 bases from J, the gap between germline ends came to 12 bases. The CDR3 extends over 15 amino acids. CDR3 DNA: TGTGCCATCAGTGCGATAGAGAAGACTGGAAACACCATATATTTT. It codes for CAISAIEKTGNTIYF.

This clone was found once. This chain connects TRBV30 to TRBJ1-1; the D is unclear. V dropped 5 bases and J dropped 3 bases, with 13 bases sitting between them. Germline CDR1 is GTSNPN and CDR2 is SVGIG (reference sequence). The CDR3 loop spans 13 amino acids. CDR3: CAWAKGGDTEAFF. DNA of the CDR3: TGTGCCTGGGCCAAGGGAGGTGACACTGAAGCTTTCTTT. The variable domain in full, with the rest retrieved from reference TRBV30 and TRBJ1-1, is SQTIHQWPATLVQPVGSPLSLECTVEGTSNPNLYWYRQAAGRGLQLLFYSVGIGQISSEVPQNLSASRPQDRQFILSSKKLLLSDSGFYLCAWAKGGDTEAFFGQGTRLTVV.

The chain has TRBV27 and TRBJ2-7; a possible D gene is TRBD2 (5 bases). CDR3 length: 16 residues. The ends were cut back, 2 bases at V and 2 bases at J, with 16 bases in the middle. Germline V gives CDR1 MNHEY, CDR2 SMNVEV (reference sequence). This CDR3 is CASSLRGSEVPYEQYF. CDR3 DNA: TGTGCCAGCAGTTTACGAGGCTCGGAGGTCCCCTACGAGCAGTACTTC.

The chain links TRBV30 to TRBJ1-1, with TRBD1 as a possible D gene (6 bases). The ends were cut back, 1 base at V and 3 bases at J, with 9 bases in the middle. Germline V gene sequence: CDR1 GTSNPN, CDR2 SVGIG (reference sequence). The CDR3 covers 13 residues. DNA of the CDR3: TGTGCCTGGAGTGCTGGACAGTACACTGAAGCTTTCTTT. This translates into CAWSAGQYTEAFF.